This T cell receptor (beta chain) was sequenced during a study of blood T cell repertoires in COVID-19. Study-level information: Some COVID-19 samples were acute and others convalescent; all came from the United States, Italy and Spain.

V was cut by 1 base and J by 13 bases, with 8 bases left in between. The length of the CDR3 is 11 residues. The table came from immunoSEQ multiplex PCR; TCRdb's copy has only in-frame clones and leaves some out. This table has under 150,000 clones, under 85% appearing once. The age range of participants was about 18 to 95 years, with residence in roughly 25 US areas. Participant-given clinical history determined each cohort assignment. Symptom resolution, clearance, or two negative PCRs marked donors in Cohort 3 as recovered. The TCR comes from a man aged 25-45 years who had recovered from COVID-19. This chain connects TRBV12-3 or TRBV12-4 to TRBJ1-5; D is unclear. The sample consisted of PBMCs or T cells enriched from blood (not recorded which). For the CDR3, the DNA is TGTGCCAGCAGTTTAGGACACATACAGCATTTT. Its translation is CASSLGHIQHF.